This T cell receptor beta chain appears in the sequencing data of a study of T cells in Graves' hyperthyroidism and ophthalmopathy. Amplified TCR beta CDR3 regions came from RNA transcripts. When the TCR CDR3 underwent first-round RT-PCR, the HTBI primer set was used. One entry per CDR3 protein results from TCRdb running MiXCR on the multiplex PCR reads. The data show 610,000 or so distinct CDR3 sequences, around 42% seen once. This clonotype was seen repeatedly, ten times or more. A much larger clone is a single base away; this may be a read error. V was shortened by 6 bases and J by 4 bases, with 4 bases between the two germline ends. CDR3 size: 11 residues. CDR1 SEHNR and CDR2 FQNEAQ come from the germline V gene (reference sequence).

Sequences were obtained from peripheral blood or thyroid tissue (not recorded which). The rearrangement joins TRBV7-9 to TRBJ1-3; D is uncertain. The TCR comes from a woman aged 18-35 years with Graves' hyperthyroidism. CDR3: CASRLGNTIYF. CDR3 coding DNA: TGTGCCAGCAGACTCGGAAACACCATATATTTT.